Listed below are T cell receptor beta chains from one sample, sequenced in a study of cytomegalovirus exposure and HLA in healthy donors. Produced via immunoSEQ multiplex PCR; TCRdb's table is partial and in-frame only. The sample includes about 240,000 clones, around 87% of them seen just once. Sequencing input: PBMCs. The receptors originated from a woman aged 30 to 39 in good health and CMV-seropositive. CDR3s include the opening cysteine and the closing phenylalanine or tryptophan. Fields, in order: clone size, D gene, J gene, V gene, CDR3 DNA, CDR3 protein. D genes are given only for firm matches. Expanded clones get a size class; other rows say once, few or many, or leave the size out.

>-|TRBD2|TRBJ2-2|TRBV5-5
TGTGCCAGCAGGTCCGAGCGGGACTACCTGAACACCGGGGAGCTGTTTTTT
CASRSERDYLNTGELFF
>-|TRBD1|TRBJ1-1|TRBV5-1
TGCGCCAGCAGCTTGGGGACAGGGAGCACTGAAGCTTTCTTT
CASSLGTGSTEAFF
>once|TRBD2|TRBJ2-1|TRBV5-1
TGCGCCAGCAGCTTGGACCCAGCGGGGACGTACAATGAGCAGTTCTTC
CASSLDPAGTYNEQFF
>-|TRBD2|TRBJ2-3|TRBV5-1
TGCGCCAGCAGCTTAACTAGCGGGAGAACAGATACGCAGTATTTT
CASSLTSGRTDTQYF
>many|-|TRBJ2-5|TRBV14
TGTGCCAGCTCAGGGTTGGCGGAGACCCAGTACTTC
CASSGLAETQYF
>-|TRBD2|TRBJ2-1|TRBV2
TGTGCCAGCAGGGAAAGCGGGAGGGGCTACAATGAGCAGTTCTTC
CASRESGRGYNEQFF
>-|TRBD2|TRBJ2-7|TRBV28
TGTGCCAGCAAGACTAGCGGGAGCTCCTACGAGCAGTACTTC
CASKTSGSSYEQYF
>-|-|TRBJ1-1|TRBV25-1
TGTGCCAGCAGTGGAAAATCACGGTATGAAGCTTTCTTT
CASSGKSRYEAFF
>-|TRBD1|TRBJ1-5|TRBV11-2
TGTGCCAGCAGCTTTACAGGGGATCAGCCCCAGCATTTT
CASSFTGDQPQHF
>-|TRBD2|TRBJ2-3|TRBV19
TGTGCCAGTAGTATAGGGGGGACTAGCGGGACAGATACGCAGTATTTT
CASSIGGTSGTDTQYF
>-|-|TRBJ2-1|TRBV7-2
TGTGCCAGCAGCCCTCAACGGACACTTAGGGAGCAGTTCTTC
CASSPQRTLREQFF
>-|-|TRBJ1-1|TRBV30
TGTGCCTGGAGCGCCGACAGGAACACTGAAGCTTTCTTT
CAWSADRNTEAFF
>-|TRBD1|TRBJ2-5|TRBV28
TGTGCCAGCAGCTCACGGGTGGGGACAGGGGCCGGGAGCCGAGAGACCCAGTACTTC
CASSSRVGTGAGSRETQYF
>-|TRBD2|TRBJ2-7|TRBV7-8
TGTGCCAGCAGCTTAGGGACTAGAAACGAGCAGTACTTC
CASSLGTRNEQYF
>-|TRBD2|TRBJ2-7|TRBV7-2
TGTGCCAGCAGCGGCCGAACTAGCGGCTACGAGCAGTACTTC
CASSGRTSGYEQYF
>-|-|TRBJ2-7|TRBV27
TGTGCCAGCAGTTCTCGGACGGAGGACCCTACGGGGGAGCAGTACTTC
CASSSRTEDPTGEQYF
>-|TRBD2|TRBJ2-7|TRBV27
TGTGCCAGCAGTTCCCTCGGGACTAGCGGGATCGAGCAGTACTTC
CASSSLGTSGIEQYF
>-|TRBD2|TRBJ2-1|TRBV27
TGTGCCAGCAGTTCGCGACTAGCGGGAGGGAACTACAATGAGCAGTTCTTC
CASSSRLAGGNYNEQFF
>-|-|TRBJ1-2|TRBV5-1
TGCGCCAGCAGCTTAGGCGGGGACTATGGCTACACCTTC
CASSLGGDYGYTF
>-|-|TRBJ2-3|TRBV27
TGTGCCAGCAGTTTATTTGCTCGGGCAGGGGACTACACAGATACGCAGTATTTT
CASSLFARAGDYTDTQYF
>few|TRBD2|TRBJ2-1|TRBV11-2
TGTGCCAGCAGCTTTAGCGGGAGCTCCTACAATGAGCAGTTCTTC
CASSFSGSSYNEQFF
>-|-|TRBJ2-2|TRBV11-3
TGTGCCAGCAGCTCGGGGGTAACCACCGGGGAGCTGTTTTTT
CASSSGVTTGELFF
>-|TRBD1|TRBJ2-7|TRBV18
TGTGCCAGCTCCTCCAGGAGCGGGACAGGGAGATACGAGCAGTACTTC
CASSSRSGTGRYEQYF
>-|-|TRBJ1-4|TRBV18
TGTGCCAGCTCCCGGGCCCGGGGTGAAAAACTGTTTTTT
CASSRARGEKLFF
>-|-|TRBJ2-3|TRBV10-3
TGTGCCTCCTGGGCAGCCCAGGGCACAGATACGCAGTATTTT
CASWAAQGTDTQYF
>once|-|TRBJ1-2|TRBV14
TGTGCCAGCAGCCCGTTCCAGGCCGACCTTTTTTATGGCTACACCTTC
CASSPFQADLFYGYTF
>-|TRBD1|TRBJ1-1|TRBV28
TGTGCCAGCAGTTTTGCAGGGGGTCTCGGCACTGAAGCTTTCTTT
CASSFAGGLGTEAFF
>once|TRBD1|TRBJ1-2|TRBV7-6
TGTGCCAGCAGCTTAGGGACAGGGGGCTATGGCTACACCTTC
CASSLGTGGYGYTF
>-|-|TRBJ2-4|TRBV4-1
TGCGCCAGCAGCCAAGAGGAGATCATCTTAAACATTCAGTACTTC
CASSQEEIILNIQYF
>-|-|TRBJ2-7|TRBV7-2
TGTGCCAGCAGCTTAGATTCTACGGCGGCGTACGAGCAGTACTTC
CASSLDSTAAYEQYF
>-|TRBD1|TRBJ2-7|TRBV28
TGTGCCAGCAGTCGAACAGGGGCGCAGTACTTC
CASSRTGAQYF
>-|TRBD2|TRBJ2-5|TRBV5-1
TGCGCCAGCAGCCTGAGACTAGCGGACCAACCCCTACAAGAGACCCAGTACTTC
CASSLRLADQPLQETQYF